This T cell receptor (beta chain) appears in the sequencing data of a study of T cell repertoires in cytomegalovirus infection (dated by TCRdb to between 2018 and 2021). For context, the study as a whole: Because public TCR beta signatures pointed to carriage of CMV infection together with the matching HLA type, the HLA type of each donor mattered for the analysis.

The data were produced on an Illumina HiSeq 1500. TCRdb took the public reads, trimmed them with fastp at Q25, ran MiXCR for clone calling and kept in-frame beta chains. For every CDR3 protein sequence, its rows merge into one entry that carries the most common genes and DNA. A total of 130,000 or so distinct CDR3 sequences appear in this sample, roughly 6% of them only once. The ten largest clonotypes hold more than 15% of the sample. Study-wide conclusions, independent of this receptor: The ex vivo response was dominated by HLA-C-restricted CMV-specific TCR beta clonotypes, and the single most frequent clonotype in two of eight donors was supplied by these HLA-C-restricted clonotypes. Carriers of CMV infection plus the relevant HLA type were discriminated by the cumulative frequency of public TCR beta family members in the study cohort and in an independent approximately 350-donor cohort.

The CDR3 goes from the cysteine to the phenylalanine over 13 residues. The entry retains the CDR3 DNA only, 39 bases that are in frame from base 1. Relative to germline, V is missing 6 bases and J is missing 4 bases, with 4 bases of the junction outside any gene match. For CDR1 and CDR2, the germline V gene lists MNHNS and SASEGT. This clonotype was seen many times. Its antigen specificity is not known. No base quality information exists; no much larger clone differs at one position. The source of this sequence is a human donor in good health (CMV status not recorded). Some clones in this sample may be carry-over from other donors' samples. Input material: PBMCs. The chain joins TRBV6-1 to TRBJ2-3, with 7 junctional bases fitting TRBD1. The bases read TGTGCCAGCAGAATTCAGGGGGCAGATACGCAGTATTTT. This sequence encodes CASRIQGADTQYF.